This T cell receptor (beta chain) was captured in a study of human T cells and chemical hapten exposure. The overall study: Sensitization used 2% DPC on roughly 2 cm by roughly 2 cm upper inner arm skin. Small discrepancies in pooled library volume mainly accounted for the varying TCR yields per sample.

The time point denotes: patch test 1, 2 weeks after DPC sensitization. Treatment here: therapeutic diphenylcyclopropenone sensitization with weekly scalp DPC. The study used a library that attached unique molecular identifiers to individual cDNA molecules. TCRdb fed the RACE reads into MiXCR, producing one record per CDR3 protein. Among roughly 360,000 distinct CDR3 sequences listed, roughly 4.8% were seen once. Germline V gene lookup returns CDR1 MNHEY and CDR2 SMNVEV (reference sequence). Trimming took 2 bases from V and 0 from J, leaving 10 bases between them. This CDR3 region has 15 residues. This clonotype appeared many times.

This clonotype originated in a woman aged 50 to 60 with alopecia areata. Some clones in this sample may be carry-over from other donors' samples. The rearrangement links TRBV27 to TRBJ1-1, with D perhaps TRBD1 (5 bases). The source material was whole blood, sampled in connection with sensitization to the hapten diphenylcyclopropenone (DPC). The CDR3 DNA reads TGTGCCAGCAGTTTAAATAGGGGCCTGAACACTGAAGCTTTCTTT. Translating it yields CASSLNRGLNTEAFF.